This T cell receptor (beta chain) was sequenced during a study of STAT5B mutations in CD4+ large granular lymphocyte leukemia (dated by TCRdb to between 2021 and 2022). Turning to the overall study: Among the healthy controls, the CDR3 'QG' motif was associated with a particular HLA allele. Flow cytometry on FACSCanto II or FACSVerse showed that the purified fractions were more than 95% pure among lymphocytes. The TCRbeta repertoires of CD4+ T-cell large granular lymphocyte leukemia patients were compared with the TCRbeta repertoires of healthy blood donors. What the study reported, not specific to this receptor: The data were not HLA-matched, and the higher clonality in CD4+ T-LGLL than in CD8+ T-LGLL could be due to the relatively small sample size. Greater clonality appeared to be present in CD4-sorted patient repertoires than in healthy CD4+ repertoires, and the difference was retained after the putative leukemic clones were removed. Main leukemic clonotypes were private to each patient, although about a quarter of the main leukemic clonotypes were found at low frequency in the non-leukemic repertoires of other patients. Enrichment of TRBV06-family usage was observed among the top patient clones (8/27) relative to healthy controls (2/35).

Worth noting for this clone: Which antigen it targets is not known. No base quality information exists; no much larger clone differs at one position.

The CDR3 numbers 14 residues from cysteine through phenylalanine. Solely the CDR3 DNA is kept, with 42 bases framed from the first base. The germline V gene yields MNHNS for CDR1 and SASEGT for CDR2. The V end loses 8 bases and the J end loses 9 bases, and a stretch of 21 bases separates them. The immunoSEQ assay at survey resolution was applied to genomic DNA for sequencing of TCRbeta rearrangements. The original pipeline was this. A lowest detectable productive clonotype frequency of 2.59 x 10-5 was observed in the TCR sequencing data. Only productive TCRbeta rearrangements, defined as complete and in-frame sequences, were included in the analyses. Simpson clonality, calculated in the immunoSEQ Analyzer version 3.0, was used as the measure of sample clonality. Clones were categorized by frequency as very rare, small, medium, large (1-20%) or hyperexpanded (>20%). Generation probabilities were estimated with OLGA 1.2.3, V-gene circos plots were made with VDJtools, specificities were looked up in VDJdb, and CDR3 motifs were identified with GLIPH. TCRdb mirrors the immuneACCESS table, restricted to in-frame sequences. Some clones are absent from its copies; in checked studies, under half trace to an unresolved V gene, and the reason for the others is unknown. From that table come the V and J calls and clone size; the DNA was used to work out D and trimming. The sample profile shows 45,000 to 50,000 clones; 65% to 85% of them were found once. The ten largest clones add up to less than 0.4% of the sample.

Buffy coats from some 36 blood donors, supplied by the Finnish Red Cross blood service, were used as healthy controls. All TCR-sequenced material derived from peripheral blood: patient blood samples and healthy donor buffy coats. Ficoll-Hypaque gradient centrifugation was used to isolate peripheral blood mononuclear cells. Magnetic purification was used to isolate CD4+ cells from the buffy coats of the healthy controls. The Gentra Puregene Cell and Tissue kit was used for genomic DNA extraction, and quantification was performed on a Qubit 2.0 fluorometer. The sequence was collected from a human donor in good health. Sequencing was carried out using CD4+ T cells from blood buffy coats. The chain couples TRBV6-1 to TRBJ2-3; the D gene assignment is perhaps TRBD1 or TRBD2, with each matching 7 bases. The sequence in DNA is TGTGCCAGCTGGGAGGGGACACCACAGGGGACGCAGTATTTT. Its protein is CASWEGTPQGTQYF.